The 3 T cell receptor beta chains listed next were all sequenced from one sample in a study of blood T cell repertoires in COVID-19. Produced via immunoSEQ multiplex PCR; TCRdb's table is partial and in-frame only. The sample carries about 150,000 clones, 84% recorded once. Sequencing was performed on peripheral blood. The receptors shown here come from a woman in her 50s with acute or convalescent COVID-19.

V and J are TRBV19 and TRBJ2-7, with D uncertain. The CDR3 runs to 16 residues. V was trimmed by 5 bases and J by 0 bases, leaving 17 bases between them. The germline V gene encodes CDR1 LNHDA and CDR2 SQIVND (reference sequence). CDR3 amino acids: CASSPRLLGSSYEQYF. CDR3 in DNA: TGTGCCAGTAGTCCCCGACTCCTCGGTAGCTCCTACGAGCAGTACTTC. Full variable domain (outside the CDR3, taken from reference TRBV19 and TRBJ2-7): DGGITQSPKYLFRKEGQNVTLSCEQNLNHDAMYWYRQDPGQGLRLIYYSQIVNDFQKGDIAEGYSVSREKKESFPLTVTSAQKNPTAFYLCASSPRLLGSSYEQYFGPGTRLTVT.

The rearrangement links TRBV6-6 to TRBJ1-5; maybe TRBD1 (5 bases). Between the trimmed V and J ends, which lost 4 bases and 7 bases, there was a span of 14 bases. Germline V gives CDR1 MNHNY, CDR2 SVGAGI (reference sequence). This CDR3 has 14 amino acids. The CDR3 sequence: CASSSIGGNQPQHF. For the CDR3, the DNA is TGTGCCAGCAGTTCTATCGGGGGGAACCAGCCCCAGCATTTT.

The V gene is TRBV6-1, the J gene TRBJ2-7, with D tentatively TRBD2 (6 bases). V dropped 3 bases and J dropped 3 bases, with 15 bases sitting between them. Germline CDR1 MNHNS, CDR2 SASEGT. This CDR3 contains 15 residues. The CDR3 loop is CASSDGGRLFYEQYF. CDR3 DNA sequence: TGTGCCAGCAGTGACGGAGGGAGACTATTCTACGAGCAGTACTTC.